The TCR beta chain described here comes from a study of cytomegalovirus exposure and HLA in healthy donors. Study-level findings and limits: A later analysis associated 16,000 or so TCR beta sequences with HLA alleles at a 0.05 false discovery rate.

PCR primers comprised 60 Vbeta and 13 Jbeta primers. The protocol was immunoSEQ multiplex PCR, while the TCRdb copy is restricted to in-frame clones and leaves out a portion. The repertoire has about 110,000 clones, 74% of them found once; the top ten carry around 13%. In the case of this clone: Its antigen is not identified.

The germline V and J ends were trimmed by 1 base and 5 bases, with 5 bases remaining between them. The CDR3 extends over 12 amino acids. The germline V gene has CDR1 SGHAT and CDR2 FQNNGV. Sequenced: PBMCs. The chain carries TRBV11-2 and TRBJ1-2, with no clear D. The receptor's source is a woman between 40 and 50 years old in good health and CMV-seropositive. The CDR3 protein is CASSLGPYGYTF. In nucleotides, the CDR3 is TGTGCCAGCAGCTTAGGTCCGTATGGCTACACCTTC.